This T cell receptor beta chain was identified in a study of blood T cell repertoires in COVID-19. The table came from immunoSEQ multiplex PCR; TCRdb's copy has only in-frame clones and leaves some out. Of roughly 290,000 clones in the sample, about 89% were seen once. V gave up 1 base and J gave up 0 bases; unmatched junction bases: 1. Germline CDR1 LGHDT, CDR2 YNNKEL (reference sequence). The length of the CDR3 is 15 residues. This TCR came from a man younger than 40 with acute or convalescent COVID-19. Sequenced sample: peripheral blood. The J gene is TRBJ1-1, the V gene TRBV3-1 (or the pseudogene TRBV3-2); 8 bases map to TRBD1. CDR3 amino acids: CASSQGDRMNTEAFF. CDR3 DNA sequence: TGTGCCAGCAGCCAAGGGGACAGGATGAACACTGAAGCTTTCTTT.